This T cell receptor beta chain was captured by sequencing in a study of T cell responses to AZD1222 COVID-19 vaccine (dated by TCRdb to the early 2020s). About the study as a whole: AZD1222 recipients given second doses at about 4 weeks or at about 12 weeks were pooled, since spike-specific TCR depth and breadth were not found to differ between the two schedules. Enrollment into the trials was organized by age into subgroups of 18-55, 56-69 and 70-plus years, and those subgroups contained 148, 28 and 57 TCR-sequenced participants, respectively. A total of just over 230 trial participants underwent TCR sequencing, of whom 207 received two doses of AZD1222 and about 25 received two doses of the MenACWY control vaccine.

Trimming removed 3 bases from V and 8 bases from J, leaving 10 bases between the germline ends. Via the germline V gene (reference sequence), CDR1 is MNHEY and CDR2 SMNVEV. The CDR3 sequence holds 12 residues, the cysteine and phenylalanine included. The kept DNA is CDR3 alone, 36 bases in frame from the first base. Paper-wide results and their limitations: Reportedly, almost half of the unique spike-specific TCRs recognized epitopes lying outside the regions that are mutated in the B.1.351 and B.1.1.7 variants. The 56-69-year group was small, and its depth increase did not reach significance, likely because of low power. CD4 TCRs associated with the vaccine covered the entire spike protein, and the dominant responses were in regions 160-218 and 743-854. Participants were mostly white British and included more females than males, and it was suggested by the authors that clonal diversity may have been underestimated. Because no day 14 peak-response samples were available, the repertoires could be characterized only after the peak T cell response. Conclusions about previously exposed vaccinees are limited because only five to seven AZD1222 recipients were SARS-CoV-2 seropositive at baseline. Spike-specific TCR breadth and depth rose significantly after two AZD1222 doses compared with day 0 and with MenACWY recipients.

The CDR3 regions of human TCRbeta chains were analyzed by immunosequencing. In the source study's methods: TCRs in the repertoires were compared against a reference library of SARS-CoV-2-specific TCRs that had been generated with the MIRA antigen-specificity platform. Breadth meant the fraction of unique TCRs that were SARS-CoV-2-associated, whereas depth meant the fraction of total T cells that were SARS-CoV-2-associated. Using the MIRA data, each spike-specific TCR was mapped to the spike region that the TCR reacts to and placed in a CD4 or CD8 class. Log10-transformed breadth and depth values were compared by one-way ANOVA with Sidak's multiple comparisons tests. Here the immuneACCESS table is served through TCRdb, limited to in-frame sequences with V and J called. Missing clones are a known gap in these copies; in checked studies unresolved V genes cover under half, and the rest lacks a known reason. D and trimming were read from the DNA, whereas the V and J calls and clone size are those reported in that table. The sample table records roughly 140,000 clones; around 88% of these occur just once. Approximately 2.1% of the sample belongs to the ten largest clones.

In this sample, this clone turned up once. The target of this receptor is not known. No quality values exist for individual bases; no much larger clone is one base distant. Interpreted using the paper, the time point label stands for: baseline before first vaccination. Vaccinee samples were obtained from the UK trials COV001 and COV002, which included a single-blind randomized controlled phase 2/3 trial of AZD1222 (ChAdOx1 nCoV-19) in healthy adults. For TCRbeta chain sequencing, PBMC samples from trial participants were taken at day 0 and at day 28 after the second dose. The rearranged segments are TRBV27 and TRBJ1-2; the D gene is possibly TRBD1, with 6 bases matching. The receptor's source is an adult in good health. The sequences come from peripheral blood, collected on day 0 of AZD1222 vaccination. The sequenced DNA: TGTGCCAGCAGTTTCGGGGGGCACGGCTACACCTTC. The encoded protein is CASSFGGHGYTF.